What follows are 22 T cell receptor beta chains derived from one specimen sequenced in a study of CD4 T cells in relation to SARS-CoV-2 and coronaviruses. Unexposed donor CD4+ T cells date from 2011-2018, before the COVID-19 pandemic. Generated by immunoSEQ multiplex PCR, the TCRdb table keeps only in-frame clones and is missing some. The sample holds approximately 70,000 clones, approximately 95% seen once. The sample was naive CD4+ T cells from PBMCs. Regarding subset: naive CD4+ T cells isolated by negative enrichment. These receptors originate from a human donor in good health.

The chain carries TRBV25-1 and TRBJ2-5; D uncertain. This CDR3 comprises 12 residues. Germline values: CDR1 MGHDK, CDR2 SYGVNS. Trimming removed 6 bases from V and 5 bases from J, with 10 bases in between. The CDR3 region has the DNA TGTGCCAGCAGGTCAAATTCGGAGACCCAGTACTTC. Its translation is CASRSNSETQYF.

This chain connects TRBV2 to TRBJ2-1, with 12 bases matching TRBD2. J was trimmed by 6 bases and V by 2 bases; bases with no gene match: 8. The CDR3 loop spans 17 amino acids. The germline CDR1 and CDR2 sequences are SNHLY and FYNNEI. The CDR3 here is CASSELAGGMGANEQFF. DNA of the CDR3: TGTGCCAGCAGTGAACTAGCGGGGGGGATGGGGGCCAATGAGCAGTTCTTC.

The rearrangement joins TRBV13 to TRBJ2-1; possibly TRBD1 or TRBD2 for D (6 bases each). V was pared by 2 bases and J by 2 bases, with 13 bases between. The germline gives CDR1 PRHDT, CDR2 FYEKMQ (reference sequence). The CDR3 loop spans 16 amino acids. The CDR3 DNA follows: TGTGCCAGCAGCTTATTTACAGGGAGGACCTACAATGAGCAGTTCTTC. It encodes CASSLFTGRTYNEQFF.

The CDR3 loop reads CATDREPPFGYTF. The CDR3 region has the DNA TGTGCCACCGACAGGGAGCCCCCGTTTGGCTACACCTTC. J is TRBJ1-2 and V is TRBV2; 7 nucleotides match TRBD1. J was trimmed by 7 bases and V by 10 bases; bases with no gene match: 12. This CDR3 region has 13 residues. Per germline, CDR1 SNHLY and CDR2 FYNNEI.

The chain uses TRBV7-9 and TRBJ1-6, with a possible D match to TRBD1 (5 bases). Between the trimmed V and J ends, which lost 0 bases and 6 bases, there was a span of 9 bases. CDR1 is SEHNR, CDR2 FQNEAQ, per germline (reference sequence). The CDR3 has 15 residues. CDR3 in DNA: TGTGCCAGCAGCTTAGCTGCGGGGCCTAATTCACCCCTCCACTTT. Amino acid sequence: CASSLAAGPNSPLHF. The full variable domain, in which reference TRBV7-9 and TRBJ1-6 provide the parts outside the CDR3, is DTGVSQNPRHKITKRGQNVTFRCDPISEHNRLYWYRQTLGQGPEFLTYFQNEAQLEKSRLLSDRFSAERPKGSFSTLEIQRTEQGDSAMYLCASSLAAGPNSPLHFGNGTRLTVT.

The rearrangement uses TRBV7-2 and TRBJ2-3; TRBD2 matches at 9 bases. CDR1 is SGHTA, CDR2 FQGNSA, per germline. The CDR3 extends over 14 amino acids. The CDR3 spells CASKPGLALDTQYF. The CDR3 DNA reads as TGTGCATCGAAACCGGGACTAGCTCTAGATACGCAGTATTTT. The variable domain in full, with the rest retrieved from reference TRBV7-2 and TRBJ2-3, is GAGVSQSPSNKVTEKGKDVELRCDPISGHTALYWYRQSLGQGLEFLIYFQGNSAPDKSGLPSDRFSAERTGGSVSTLTIQRTQQEDSAVYLCASKPGLALDTQYFGPGTRLTVL.

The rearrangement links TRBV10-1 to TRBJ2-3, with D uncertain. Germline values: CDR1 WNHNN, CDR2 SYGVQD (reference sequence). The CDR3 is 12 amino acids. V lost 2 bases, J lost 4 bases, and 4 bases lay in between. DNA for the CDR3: TGCGCCAGCAGTGAGGTAGCAGATACGCAGTATTTT. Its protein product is CASSEVADTQYF.

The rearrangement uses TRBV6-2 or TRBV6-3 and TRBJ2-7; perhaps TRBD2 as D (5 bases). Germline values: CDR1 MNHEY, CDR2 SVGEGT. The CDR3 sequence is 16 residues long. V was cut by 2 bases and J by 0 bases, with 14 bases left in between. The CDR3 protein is CASSYGGRGSSYEQYF. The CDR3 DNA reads TGTGCCAGCAGTTACGGTGGTCGAGGGAGCTCCTACGAGCAGTACTTC.

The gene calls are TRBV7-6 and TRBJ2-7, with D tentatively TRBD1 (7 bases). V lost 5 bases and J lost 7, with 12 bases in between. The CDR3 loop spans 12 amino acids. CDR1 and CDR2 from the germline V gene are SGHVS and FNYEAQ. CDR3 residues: CASSEGAGEQYF. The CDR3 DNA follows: TGTGCCAGCAGCGAGGGGGCGGGGGAGCAGTACTTC.

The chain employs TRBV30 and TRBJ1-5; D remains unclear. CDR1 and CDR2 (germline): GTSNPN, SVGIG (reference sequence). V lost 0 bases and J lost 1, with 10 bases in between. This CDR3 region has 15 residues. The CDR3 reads CAWSVAAGSNQPQHF. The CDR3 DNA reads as TGTGCCTGGAGTGTAGCGGCGGGCAGCAATCAGCCCCAGCATTTT.

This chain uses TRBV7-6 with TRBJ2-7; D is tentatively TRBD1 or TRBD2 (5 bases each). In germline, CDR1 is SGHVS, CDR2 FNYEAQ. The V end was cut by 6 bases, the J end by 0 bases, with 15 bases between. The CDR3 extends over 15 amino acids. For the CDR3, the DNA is TGTGCCAGCAGATTCCGGGACGGCGGCTCCTACGAGCAGTACTTC. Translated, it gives CASRFRDGGSYEQYF. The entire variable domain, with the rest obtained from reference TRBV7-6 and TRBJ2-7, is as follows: GAGVSQSPRYKVTKRGQDVALRCDPISGHVSLYWYRQALGQGPEFLTYFNYEAQQDKSGLPNDRFSAERPEGSISTLTIQRTEQRDSAMYRCASRFRDGGSYEQYFGPGTRLTVT.

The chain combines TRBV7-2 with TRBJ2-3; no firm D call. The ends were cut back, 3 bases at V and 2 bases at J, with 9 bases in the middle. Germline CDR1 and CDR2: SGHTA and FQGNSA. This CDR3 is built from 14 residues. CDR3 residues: CASSLIRFTDTQYF. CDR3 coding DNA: TGTGCCAGCAGCTTGATCCGGTTCACAGATACGCAGTATTTT.

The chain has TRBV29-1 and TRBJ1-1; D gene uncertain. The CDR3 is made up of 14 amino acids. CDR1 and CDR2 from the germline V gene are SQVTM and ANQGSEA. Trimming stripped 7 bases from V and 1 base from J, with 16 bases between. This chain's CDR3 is CSGGQARGNTEAFF. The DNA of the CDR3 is TGCAGCGGCGGGCAGGCCCGGGGGAACACTGAAGCTTTCTTT.

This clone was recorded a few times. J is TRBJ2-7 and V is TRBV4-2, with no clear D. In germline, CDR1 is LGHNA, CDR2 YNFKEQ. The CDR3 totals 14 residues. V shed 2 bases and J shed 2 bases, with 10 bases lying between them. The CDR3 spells CASSQQARAYEQYF. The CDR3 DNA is TGTGCCAGCAGCCAACAGGCTAGGGCCTACGAGCAGTACTTC.

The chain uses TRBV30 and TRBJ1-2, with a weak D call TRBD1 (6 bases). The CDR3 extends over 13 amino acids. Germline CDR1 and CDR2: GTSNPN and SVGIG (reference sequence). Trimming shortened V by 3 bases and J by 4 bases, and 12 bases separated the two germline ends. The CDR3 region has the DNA TGTGCCTGGAGACAGGGTATGGGCTATGGCTACACCTTC. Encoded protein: CAWRQGMGYGYTF.

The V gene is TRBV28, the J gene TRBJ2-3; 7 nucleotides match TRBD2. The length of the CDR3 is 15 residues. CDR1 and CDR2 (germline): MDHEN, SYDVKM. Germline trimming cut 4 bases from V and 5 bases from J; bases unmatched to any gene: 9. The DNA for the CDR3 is TGTGCCAGCAGTTGGGGCGGGTTAGCGGGAGATACGCAGTATTTT. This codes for CASSWGGLAGDTQYF.

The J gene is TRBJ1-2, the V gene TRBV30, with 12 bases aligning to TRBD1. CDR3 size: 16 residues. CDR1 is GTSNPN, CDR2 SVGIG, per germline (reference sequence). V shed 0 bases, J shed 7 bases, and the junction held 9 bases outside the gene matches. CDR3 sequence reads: CAWSVPRRDRGLGYTF. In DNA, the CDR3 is TGTGCCTGGAGTGTACCCAGGCGGGACAGGGGGCTTGGCTACACCTTC.

The CDR3 DNA sequence: TGCGCCAGCAGCTTGGGGCTCTATGGCTACACCTTC. Its translation: CASSLGLYGYTF. The rearrangement links TRBV5-1 to TRBJ1-2; no firm D call. The CDR3 sequence is 12 residues long. V was trimmed by 0 bases and J by 4 bases, leaving 4 bases between them. Germline V CDR1 and CDR2: SGHRS, YFSETQ. The full variable domain, with the rest looked up from reference TRBV5-1 and TRBJ1-2, is KAGVTQTPRYLIKTRGQQVTLSCSPISGHRSVSWYQQTPGQGLQFLFEYFSETQRNKGNFPGRFSGRQFSNSRSEMNVSTLELGDSALYLCASSLGLYGYTFGSGTRLTVV.

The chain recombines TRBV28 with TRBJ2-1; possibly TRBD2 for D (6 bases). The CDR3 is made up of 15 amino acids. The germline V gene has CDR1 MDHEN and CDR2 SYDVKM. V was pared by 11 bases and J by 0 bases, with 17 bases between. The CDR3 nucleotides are TGTGCCTCCCGGGGGAGCGGTTTCTCCTACAATGAGCAGTTCTTC. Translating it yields CASRGSGFSYNEQFF.

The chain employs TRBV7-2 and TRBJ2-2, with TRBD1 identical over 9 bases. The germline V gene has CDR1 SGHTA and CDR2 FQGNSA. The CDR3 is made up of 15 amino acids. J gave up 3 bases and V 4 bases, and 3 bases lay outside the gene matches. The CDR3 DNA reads TGTGCCAGCAGCTCCTACAGGGGGCACACCGGGGAGCTGTTTTTT. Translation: CASSSYRGHTGELFF.

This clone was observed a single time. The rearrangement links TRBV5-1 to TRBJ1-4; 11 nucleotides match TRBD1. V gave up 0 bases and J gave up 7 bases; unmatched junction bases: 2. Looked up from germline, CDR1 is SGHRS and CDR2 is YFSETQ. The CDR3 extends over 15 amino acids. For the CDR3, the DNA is TGCGCCAGCAGCTTGGTCGGGACAGGGGGTGAAAAACTGTTTTTT. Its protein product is CASSLVGTGGEKLFF.

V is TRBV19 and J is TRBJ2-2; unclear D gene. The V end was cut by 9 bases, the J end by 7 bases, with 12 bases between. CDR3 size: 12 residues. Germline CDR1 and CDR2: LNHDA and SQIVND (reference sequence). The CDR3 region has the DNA TGTGCCAGCTCGGCGCGTGGCGGGGAGCTGTTTTTT. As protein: CASSARGGELFF.